The clone carrying this T cell receptor (beta chain) has more than one count but fewer than ten. The antigen is not known. These data are taken from a study of beta chain features in type 1 diabetes. Expressed TCRB transcripts got sequenced, as all isolated RNA was reverse transcribed. The method was immunoSEQ multiplex PCR; TCRdb's version includes in-frame clones alone and lacks a portion of them. The sample lists under 900,000 clones, 15% to 20% occurring once. Sorting of CD4+ naive, central memory, regulatory and stem cell-like memory cells was performed via CD45RO/CCR7/CD25/CD127/CD95/CD27. Trimming shortened V by 0 bases and J by 3 bases, and 12 bases separated the two germline ends. The germline gives CDR1 MNHEY, CDR2 SVGAGI. The CDR3 length is 15 residues. Points from the study as a whole: Among type 1 diabetes patients, VDJ junctions had fewer insertions and more deletions. Patients' naive, central memory and regulatory TCRB repertoires appeared more alike than those of healthy donors. Unsettled here was the matter of whether HLA type influences TCRB rearrangement.

Material for sequencing was naive CD4+ T cells from blood. This sequence was found in a young woman in good health. The chain recombines TRBV6-5 with TRBJ2-7; tentatively, D is TRBD2 (5 bases). The CDR3: CASSYSSSGHYEQYF. CDR3 DNA: TGTGCCAGCAGTTACTCCTCGAGCGGTCACTACGAGCAGTACTTC.